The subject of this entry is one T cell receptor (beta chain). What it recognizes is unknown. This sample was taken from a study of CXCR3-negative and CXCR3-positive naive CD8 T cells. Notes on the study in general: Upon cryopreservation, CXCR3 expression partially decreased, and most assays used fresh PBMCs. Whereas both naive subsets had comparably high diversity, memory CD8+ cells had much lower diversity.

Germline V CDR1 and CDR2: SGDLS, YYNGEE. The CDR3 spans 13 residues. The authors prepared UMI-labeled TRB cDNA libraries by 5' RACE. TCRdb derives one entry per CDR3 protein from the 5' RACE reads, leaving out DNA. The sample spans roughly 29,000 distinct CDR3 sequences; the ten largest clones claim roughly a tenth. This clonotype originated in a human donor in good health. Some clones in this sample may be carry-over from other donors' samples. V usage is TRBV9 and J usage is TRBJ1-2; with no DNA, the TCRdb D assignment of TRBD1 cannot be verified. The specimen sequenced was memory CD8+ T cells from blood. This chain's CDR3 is CASSGGENYGYTF.